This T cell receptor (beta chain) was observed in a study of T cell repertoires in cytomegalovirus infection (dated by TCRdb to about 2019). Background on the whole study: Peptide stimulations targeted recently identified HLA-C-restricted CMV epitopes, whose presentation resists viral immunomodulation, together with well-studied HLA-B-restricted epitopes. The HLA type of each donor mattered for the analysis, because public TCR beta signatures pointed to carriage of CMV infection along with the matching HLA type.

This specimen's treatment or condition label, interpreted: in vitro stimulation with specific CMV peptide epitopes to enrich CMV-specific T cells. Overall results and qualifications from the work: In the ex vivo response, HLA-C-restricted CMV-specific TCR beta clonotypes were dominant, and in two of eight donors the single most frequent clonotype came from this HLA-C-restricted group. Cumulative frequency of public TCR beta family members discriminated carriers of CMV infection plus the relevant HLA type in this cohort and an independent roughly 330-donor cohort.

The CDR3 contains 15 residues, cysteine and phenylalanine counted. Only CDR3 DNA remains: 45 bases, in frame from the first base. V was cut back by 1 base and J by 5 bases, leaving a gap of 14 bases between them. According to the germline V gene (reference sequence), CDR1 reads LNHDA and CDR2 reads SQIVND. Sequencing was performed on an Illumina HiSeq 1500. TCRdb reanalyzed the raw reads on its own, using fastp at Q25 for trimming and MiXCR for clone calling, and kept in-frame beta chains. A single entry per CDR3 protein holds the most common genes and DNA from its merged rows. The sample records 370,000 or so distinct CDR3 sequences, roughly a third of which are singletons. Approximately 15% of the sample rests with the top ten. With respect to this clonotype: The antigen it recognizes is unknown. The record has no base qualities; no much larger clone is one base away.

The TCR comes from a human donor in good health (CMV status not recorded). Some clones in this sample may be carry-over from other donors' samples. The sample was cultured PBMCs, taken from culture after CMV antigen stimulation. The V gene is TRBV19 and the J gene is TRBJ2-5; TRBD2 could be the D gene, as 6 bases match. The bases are TGTGCCAGTAGTATAGGTGAAGCGGGTAGGGAGACCCAGTACTTC. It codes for CASSIGEAGRETQYF.